The subject of this entry is one T cell receptor (beta chain). What it binds is not known. This record comes from a study of CXCR3-negative and CXCR3-positive naive CD8 T cells. Findings and limits, study-wide: CXCR3-expressing naive cells carried TRB CDR3s more hydrophobic than those of CXCR3-negative naive cells.

The germline V gene encodes CDR1 SEHNR and CDR2 FQNEAQ (reference sequence). The CDR3 runs to 15 residues. The TRB libraries of cDNA were built by UMI-labeled 5' RACE. Reanalyzing the 5' RACE reads, TCRdb keeps one entry per CDR3 protein, without DNA. The specimen's table records around 60,000 distinct CDR3 sequences. The gene calls are TRBV7-9 and TRBJ2-1; the TRBD2 assignment by TCRdb is unverifiable without DNA. The receptor was isolated from a human donor in good health. Some clones in this sample may be carry-over from other donors' samples. The sample comprised naive CXCR3+ CD8+ T cells from blood. The subset here: CD45RO-CCR7+CD27+CD95- naive CD8+ T cells expressing CXCR3 (TNR3+). The CDR3 here is CASSLTTGASNEQFF.